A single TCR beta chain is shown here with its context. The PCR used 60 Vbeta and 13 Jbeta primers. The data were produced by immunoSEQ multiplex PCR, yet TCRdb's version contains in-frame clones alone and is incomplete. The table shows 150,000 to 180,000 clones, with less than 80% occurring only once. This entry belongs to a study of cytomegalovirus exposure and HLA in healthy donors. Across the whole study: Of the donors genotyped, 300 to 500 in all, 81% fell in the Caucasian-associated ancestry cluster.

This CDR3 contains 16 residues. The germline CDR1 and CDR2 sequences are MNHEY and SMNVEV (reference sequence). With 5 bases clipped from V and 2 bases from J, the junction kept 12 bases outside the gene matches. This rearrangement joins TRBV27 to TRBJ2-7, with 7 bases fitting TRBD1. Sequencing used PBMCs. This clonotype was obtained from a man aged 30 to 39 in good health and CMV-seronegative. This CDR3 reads CASSPSPETGTYEQYF. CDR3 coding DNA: TGTGCCAGCAGTCCCTCCCCCGAGACAGGGACCTACGAGCAGTACTTC.